Presented here are 25 T cell receptor beta chains from one specimen sequenced in a study of response to subunit inactivated influenza vaccine. MiXCR was run by TCRdb on the RT-PCR reads, yielding one entry per CDR3 protein. Among 650,000 to 800,000 distinct CDR3 sequences listed, around 20% were seen once. The sample was PBMCs from blood, taken roughly 5 days after vaccination. These receptors were obtained from a man over 45 who received an inactivated influenza vaccine.

This clonotype was counted many times. The chain couples TRBV12-3 or TRBV12-4 to TRBJ2-7; no clear D. This CDR3 region has 12 residues. Trimming removed 7 bases from V and 4 bases from J, with 11 bases in between. The CDR3 DNA reads as TGTGCCAGCAAATCGGGCCCTTACGAGCAGTACTTC. Its protein is CASKSGPYEQYF.

On this clonotype itself: The germline gene is not matched at one end of the junction; a read error may be the cause. The chain couples TRBV7-2 to TRBJ2-5; TRBD2 agrees at 12 bases. This CDR3 is built from 16 residues. Germline CDR1 reads SGHTA; CDR2 reads FQGNSA. CDR3 sequence reads: CASSYGLAGTPEIQYF. In DNA form, the CDR3 reads TGTGCCAGCAGCTACGGACTAGCGGGAACCCCCGAGATCCAGTACTTC.

This clonotype was seen more than once but under ten times. The V and J genes are TRBV4-2 and TRBJ2-7; D may be TRBD1 or TRBD2 (6 bases each). The CDR3 has 11 residues. Deletions cut 8 bases from V and 5 bases from J, with 10 bases between. Germline CDR1 LGHNA, CDR2 YNFKEQ. CDR3 bases: TGTGCCAGCCACGGGGGCGACGAGCAGTACTTC. Translated: CASHGGDEQYF.

The rearrangement joins TRBV5-5 to TRBJ2-7, with 11 bases identical to TRBD1. V was clipped by 4 bases and J by 3 bases; unmatched bases: 6. CDR3 length equals 15 residues. CDR1 SGHKS and CDR2 YYEKEE come from the germline V gene (reference sequence). The DNA of the CDR3 is TGTGCCAGCAGCGAGGGACAGGGGGTTTTCTACGAGCAGTACTTC. The encoded protein is CASSEGQGVFYEQYF.

This clonotype was detected a few times. The chain links TRBV6-1 to TRBJ1-2; perhaps TRBD1 as D (5 bases). The CDR3 runs 14 residues. The V and J ends lost 9 bases and 2 bases respectively, with 16 bases between them. From germline, CDR1 is MNHNS and CDR2 SASEGT. The CDR3 reads CASTRDGQNYGYTF. The DNA for the CDR3 is TGTGCCAGTACCCGGGACGGTCAAAACTATGGCTACACCTTC.

The chain has TRBV5-1 and TRBJ2-3; D possibly corresponds to TRBD2 (6 bases). The CDR3 covers 16 residues. Germline-derived CDR1 and CDR2 are SGHRS and YFSETQ. The V and J ends lost 0 bases and 0 bases respectively, with 11 bases between them. CDR3: CASSLGGSGSTDTQYF. The DNA for the CDR3 is TGCGCCAGCAGCTTGGGTGGTAGCGGTAGCACAGATACGCAGTATTTT.

V and J are TRBV15 and TRBJ2-2, with a possible D match to TRBD1 (5 bases). Between the trimmed V and J ends, which lost 7 bases and 3 bases, there was a span of 21 bases. The germline V gene encodes CDR1 LNHNV and CDR2 YYDKDF (reference sequence). There are 17 residues in the CDR3. The CDR3 DNA sequence: TGTGCCACCAAAGGGGTATCGGGTAGCCGAGACACCGGGGAGCTGTTTTTT. As protein: CATKGVSGSRDTGELFF.

In its sample, this clonotype was seen once. This chain joins TRBV5-5 and TRBJ2-5; possibly TRBD1 or TRBD2 for D (5 bases each). The germline V and J ends were trimmed by 0 bases and 1 base, with 13 bases remaining between them. This CDR3 is built from 16 residues. The V gene's germline CDR1 is SGHKS and CDR2 YYEKEE (reference sequence). DNA of the CDR3: TGTGCCAGCAGCTTGGTTTGGGGCGAGGGCCAAGAGACCCAGTACTTC. This gives the protein CASSLVWGEGQETQYF.

This clonotype showed up just a few times. This chain connects TRBV27 to TRBJ2-1; 12 bases are shared with TRBD2. Germline trimming cut 4 bases from V and 10 bases from J; bases unmatched to any gene: 23. Germline values: CDR1 MNHEY, CDR2 SMNVEV (reference sequence). CDR3 length: 20 amino acids. The CDR3 protein is CASSSWTGRKTSGSLREQFF. As DNA, the CDR3 is TGTGCCAGCAGTTCGTGGACAGGCCGTAAGACTAGCGGGAGTCTTCGGGAGCAGTTCTTC.

This clonotype has ten or more counts. Its ends do not fully match the called genes, so a read error is possible. V and J are TRBV5-1 and TRBJ2-3; possibly TRBD2 for D (5 bases). The CDR3 runs to 14 residues. The germline gives CDR1 SGHRS, CDR2 YFSETQ. CDR3 protein: CASSLGSGADTQYF. CDR3 DNA: TGTGCCAGCAGTTTGGGTTCCGGGGCAGATACGCAGTATTTT.

The sample holds a few counts of this clonotype. The V and J genes are TRBV21-1 and TRBJ2-5; TRBD2, the D gene given by the table, was not confirmed from the DNA. TRBV21-1 is noted as a pseudogene. The CDR3 is 16 amino acids. In DNA form, the CDR3 reads TGTGCCAGCAGCAAATCGTTTAGCGGAGGAGGGGAGACCCAGTACTTC. It codes for CASSKSFSGGGETQYF.

This chain connects TRBV20-1 to TRBJ2-1; 10 nucleotides align to TRBD2. Germline V gene data show CDR1 as DFQATT and CDR2 as SNEGSKA (reference sequence). CDR3 size: 16 residues. V was pared by 4 bases and J by 9 bases, with 15 bases of the junction left unmatched. CDR3 coding DNA: TGCAGTGCTAAACCTGGGACTAGCGTCTCGGTTCGTGAGCAGTTCTTC. Protein: CSAKPGTSVSVREQFF.

This clonotype was detected only a few times. This chain links TRBV4-3 with TRBJ1-5, with D tentatively TRBD1 (5 bases). The CDR3 is 15 residues long. Germline V gene lookup returns CDR1 LGHNA and CDR2 YSLEER. Trimming took 0 bases from V and 7 from J, leaving 13 bases between them. In DNA, the CDR3 is TGCGCCAGCAGCCAAGAGTCCAGGGCGGGACAGCCCCAGCATTTT. Translating it yields CASSQESRAGQPQHF.

The rearrangement uses TRBV18 and TRBJ1-5; D remains unclear. V lost 2 bases and J 6 bases, leaving 14 bases between the germline ends. CDR1 and CDR2 from the germline V gene are KGHSH and LQKENI. CDR3 size: 15 residues. DNA for the CDR3: TGTGCCAGCTCACCAGAGGTCCTCGGGCGTCAGCCCCAGCATTTT. Translation: CASSPEVLGRQPQHF.

V usage is TRBV20-1 and J usage is TRBJ2-5, with D possibly being TRBD1 (6 bases). Germline-derived CDR1 and CDR2 are DFQATT and SNEGSKA (reference sequence). The V end was cut by 1 base, the J end by 5 bases, with 11 bases between. This CDR3 region has 13 residues. In DNA form, the CDR3 reads TGCAGTGCTAGAGTTACAGGGACCGAGACCCAGTACTTC. It yields the protein CSARVTGTETQYF.

This clonotype occurred many times. The chain has TRBV20-1 and TRBJ2-3, with a weak D call TRBD2 (7 bases). CDR1 is DFQATT and CDR2 is SNEGSKA in the germline V gene (reference sequence). V shed 3 bases and J shed 5 bases, with 18 bases lying between them. This CDR3 is built from 15 residues. CDR3 sequence (DNA): TGCAGTGCTAGCGGCCTAGGGGGGGCAGTAGATACGCAGTATTTT. Protein: CSASGLGGAVDTQYF.

V usage is TRBV20-1 and J usage is TRBJ2-1; TRBD2 agrees at 8 bases. Looked up from germline, CDR1 is DFQATT and CDR2 is SNEGSKA (reference sequence). V lost 5 bases to trimming and J lost 4 bases; unmatched junction nucleotides: 7. This CDR3 is 14 amino acids long. The CDR3 sequence: CSAVLAGKYNEQFF. Written as DNA, the CDR3 is TGCAGTGCTGTATTAGCGGGGAAGTACAATGAGCAGTTCTTC.

The V call is TRBV7-2, the J call TRBJ2-3; no clear D. The CDR3 extends over 15 amino acids. Germline V gives CDR1 SGHTA, CDR2 FQGNSA. Trimming stripped 5 bases from V and 5 bases from J, with 17 bases between. The chain's CDR3 is CASSRTLGIGDTQYF. The CDR3 DNA follows: TGTGCCAGCAGCCGCACCTTGGGAATTGGAGATACGCAGTATTTT.

V and J are TRBV5-4 and TRBJ1-6; D is unclear. The CDR3 runs to 14 residues. The V end was cut by 0 bases, the J end by 9 bases, with 10 bases between. Germline V CDR1 and CDR2: SGHNT, YYREEE (reference sequence). The CDR3 protein is CASSLDLMGSPLHF. DNA for the CDR3: TGTGCCAGCAGCTTGGATCTAATGGGTTCACCCCTCCACTTT.

The V gene is TRBV5-1, the J gene TRBJ2-1; TRBD2 aligns across 13 bases. Germline V gene data show CDR1 as SGHRS and CDR2 as YFSETQ. The CDR3 extends over 18 amino acids. V was pared by 4 bases and J by 0 bases, with 7 bases of the junction left unmatched. The chain's CDR3 is CASSGTSGERSSYNEQFF. CDR3 nucleotide sequence: TGCGCCAGCAGCGGGACTAGCGGGGAACGAAGCTCCTACAATGAGCAGTTCTTC.

In its sample, this clonotype was seen a few times. The chain employs TRBV6-2 or TRBV6-3 and TRBJ2-5; the D gene is possibly TRBD2 (5 bases). V was trimmed by 6 bases and J by 2 bases, leaving 19 bases between them. The CDR3 loop spans 16 amino acids. Per germline, CDR1 MNHEY and CDR2 SVGEGT. The CDR3 region has the DNA TGTGCCAGCAGCCCTTCGTGGCAGCGGAGACAAGAGACCCAGTACTTC. It is translated as CASSPSWQRRQETQYF.

This clonotype has only a few counts. The chain couples TRBV20-1 to TRBJ2-3; 9 bases fit TRBD2. The V and J ends lost 3 bases and 4 bases, in that order; junction bases with no gene match: 8. The germline V gene has CDR1 DFQATT and CDR2 SNEGSKA (reference sequence). The CDR3 length is 15 residues. CDR3 protein: CSARGASGMSDTQYF. The DNA for the CDR3 is TGCAGTGCTAGGGGGGCTAGCGGGATGTCAGATACGCAGTATTTT.

V usage is TRBV5-5 and J usage is TRBJ2-7; no clear D. The germline gives CDR1 SGHKS, CDR2 YYEKEE (reference sequence). This CDR3 has 14 amino acids. Trimming stripped 1 base from V and 2 bases from J, with 10 bases between. In DNA, the CDR3 is TGTGCCAGCAGCTTGCGTGAGCCTCCCTACGAGCAGTACTTC. Translation: CASSLREPPYEQYF.

This clonotype was observed a handful of times. This chain uses TRBV5-1 with TRBJ2-3, with 10 bases fitting TRBD2. This CDR3 spans 16 amino acids. V dropped 4 bases and J dropped 1; count of bases not matched to a gene: 6. The germline V gene has CDR1 SGHRS and CDR2 YFSETQ. CDR3 in amino acids: CASSTSAGGGTDTQYF. The DNA of the CDR3 is TGCGCCAGCAGCACCTCAGCGGGAGGGGGCACAGATACGCAGTATTTT.

This clonotype was seen more than once but under ten times. The chain has TRBV18 and TRBJ2-2; the match to TRBD2 covers 7 bases. The length of the CDR3 is 16 residues. J gave up 4 bases and V 3 bases, and 8 bases lay outside the gene matches. Germline V gene lookup returns CDR1 KGHSH and CDR2 LQKENI. In nucleotides, the CDR3 is TGTGCCAGCTCACCTTACGGGCGGGGGACCACCGGGGAGCTGTTTTTT. This encodes CASSPYGRGTTGELFF.